These 18 T cell receptor beta chains share one sample of origin, sequenced in a study of blood T cell repertoires in COVID-19. The protocol was immunoSEQ multiplex PCR, while the TCRdb copy is restricted to in-frame clones and leaves out a portion. The sample shows a few hundred thousand clones, 65% to 85% of them seen only once. The specimen was PBMCs or T cells enriched from blood (not recorded which). The receptors originated from a woman aged 55-75 years who had recovered from COVID-19.

This clone has just one count. V and J are TRBV5-5 and TRBJ2-2; 7 nucleotides match TRBD2. The V segment lost 2 bases and the J segment 3 bases; nucleotides outside the gene matches: 4. Looked up from germline, CDR1 is SGHKS and CDR2 is YYEKEE (reference sequence). This CDR3 region has 15 residues. The CDR3 DNA sequence: TGTGCCAGCAGCTTTGGGCTAGCGGACACCGGGGAGCTGTTTTTT. Residues: CASSFGLADTGELFF.

The chain is built from TRBV18 and TRBJ1-4; 9 bases fit TRBD1. This CDR3 spans 17 amino acids. Unmatched junction bases numbered 9, after V lost 0 bases and J lost 7 bases. Germline-derived CDR1 and CDR2 are KGHSH and LQKENI. CDR3 DNA: TGTGCCAGCTCACCACCGGGAACAGGGGGCTCTGTTGAAAAACTGTTTTTT. As protein: CASSPPGTGGSVEKLFF.

V and J are TRBV12-3 or TRBV12-4 and TRBJ2-1; maybe TRBD2 (6 bases). V was pared by 6 bases and J by 16 bases, with 22 bases between. There are 13 residues in the CDR3. CDR3 in DNA: TGTGCCAGCAGCCCTCTTCCGGAGGGAGTGGACTTCTTC. Its protein is CASSPLPEGVDFF.

The rearrangement joins TRBV19 to TRBJ1-4, with 7 bases matching TRBD1. V shed 5 bases, J shed 1 base, and the junction held 4 bases outside the gene matches. Germline-derived CDR1 and CDR2 are LNHDA and SQIVND (reference sequence). The CDR3 has 15 amino acids. CDR3 sequence: CASSVQGRTNEKLFF. CDR3 DNA: TGTGCCAGTAGTGTACAGGGGAGAACTAATGAAAAACTGTTTTTT.

This chain connects TRBV7-2 to TRBJ2-7; 7 bases align to TRBD1. The V gene's germline CDR1 is SGHTA and CDR2 FQGNSA. V gave up 1 base and J gave up 0 bases; unmatched junction bases: 3. The CDR3 is 15 residues long. CDR3 bases: TGTGCCAGCAGCTTAGTGACAGGGAGCTCCTACGAGCAGTACTTC. This sequence encodes CASSLVTGSSYEQYF.

The CDR3 DNA sequence: TGTGCCAGTAGTATTACTAGCGGGAGAAACGAGCAGTACTTC. Amino acids: CASSITSGRNEQYF. This chain joins TRBV19 and TRBJ2-7; TRBD2 matches at 11 bases. The CDR3 consists of 14 residues. CDR1 and CDR2 from the germline V gene are LNHDA and SQIVND (reference sequence). V shed 3 bases and J 5 bases; nucleotides not matched to a gene: 3.

This chain's CDR3 is CASGDRVRYGYTF. DNA for the CDR3: TGTGCCAGCGGGGACAGGGTTCGCTATGGCTACACCTTC. The chain is built from TRBV12-3 or TRBV12-4 and TRBJ1-2, with TRBD1 matching 9 bases. J lost 4 bases, V lost 8 bases, and 5 bases had no gene match. There are 13 residues in the CDR3.

The V and J genes are TRBV19 and TRBJ1-1; the D is unclear. V lost 6 bases and J 4 bases, leaving 9 bases between the germline ends. This CDR3 has 12 residues. Per the germline V gene, CDR1 is LNHDA and CDR2 is SQIVND (reference sequence). The CDR3 region has the DNA TGTGCCAGTAGCGCAGGTTTCACTGAAGCTTTCTTT. This encodes CASSAGFTEAFF.

The chain employs TRBV15 and TRBJ1-6, with D possibly TRBD1 on 5 matching bases. Germline V gives CDR1 LNHNV, CDR2 YYDKDF (reference sequence). V lost 9 bases, J lost 8 bases, and 17 bases lay in between. The CDR3 has 14 amino acids. CDR3 region: CATGGTPRDSPLHF. The DNA for the CDR3 is TGTGCCACGGGCGGGACCCCGAGGGATTCACCCCTCCACTTT.

The chain links TRBV9 to TRBJ2-3, with 9 bases identical to TRBD1. Germline CDR1 and CDR2: SGDLS and YYNGEE. The junction had 2 bases not matched to a gene; V was cut back by 0 bases and J by 0 bases. CDR3 length: 16 residues. CDR3 region: CASSVGTGDSTDTQYF. The CDR3 DNA reads as TGTGCCAGCAGCGTAGGGACAGGGGACAGCACAGATACGCAGTATTTT.

The rearrangement uses TRBV4-1 and TRBJ2-1, with D uncertain. V was pared by 1 base and J by 9 bases, with 4 bases between. The length of the CDR3 is 11 residues. Looked up from germline, CDR1 is MGHRA and CDR2 is YSYEKL. The CDR3 loop is CASSQVGEQFF. In DNA, the CDR3 is TGCGCCAGCAGCCAAGTCGGTGAGCAGTTCTTC.

The rearrangement uses TRBV2 and TRBJ2-7, with 8 bases lining up with TRBD1. Germline lookup yields CDR1 SNHLY and CDR2 FYNNEI. This CDR3 is built from 14 residues. Germline trimming cut 6 bases from V and 4 bases from J; bases unmatched to any gene: 8. DNA for the CDR3: TGTGCCAGCAGCATGGACAGGGCATTATACGAGCAGTACTTC. This codes for CASSMDRALYEQYF.

The chain links TRBV9 to TRBJ2-3; a weak D match, TRBD2 (5 bases). Germline CDR1 and CDR2: SGDLS and YYNGEE. V was clipped by 1 base and J by 0 bases, with 12 bases between them. The CDR3 runs 16 residues. The CDR3, as DNA: TGTGCCAGCAGCGTACAAGCGGCCCCAAGCACAGATACGCAGTATTTT. It is translated as CASSVQAAPSTDTQYF.

This chain connects TRBV7-9 to TRBJ1-4; D is uncertain. With 2 bases removed from V and 4 bases from J, the gap between germline ends came to 8 bases. This CDR3 has 14 amino acids. Germline CDR1 and CDR2: SEHNR and FQNEAQ (reference sequence). The chain's CDR3 is CASSLSEDNEKLFF. The DNA of the CDR3 is TGTGCCAGCAGCTTATCAGAAGATAATGAAAAACTGTTTTTT. Filled out from reference TRBV7-9 and TRBJ1-4, the complete variable domain reads DTGVSQNPRHKITKRGQNVTFRCDPISEHNRLYWYRQTLGQGPEFLTYFQNEAQLEKSRLLSDRFSAERPKGSFSTLEIQRTEQGDSAMYLCASSLSEDNEKLFFGSGTQLSVL.

This clone was seen a single time. The sample contains more than one DNA sequence encoding this CDR3. The gene calls are TRBV6-5 and TRBJ1-2; 7 bases align to TRBD1. The junction had 2 bases not matched to a gene; V was cut back by 5 bases and J by 2 bases. The CDR3 covers 13 residues. CDR1 is MNHEY, CDR2 SVGAGI, per germline. The CDR3 is CASSPQGNYGYTF. The CDR3 coding sequence is TGTGCCAGCAGTCCACAGGGGAACTATGGCTACACCTTC.

The V call is TRBV4-3, the J call TRBJ1-5; D remains unclear. Per germline, CDR1 LGHNA and CDR2 YSLEER. V lost 0 bases and J 4 bases, leaving 13 bases between the germline ends. The CDR3 has 16 residues. The DNA for the CDR3 is TGCGCCAGCAGCCAAGATCGAGGTTCCGATAATCAGCCCCAGCATTTT. This encodes CASSQDRGSDNQPQHF.

V is TRBV15 and J is TRBJ2-1, with 10 bases that match TRBD2. J lost 9 bases, V lost 1 base, and 12 bases had no gene match. CDR3 length: 17 amino acids. Germline V gene lookup returns CDR1 LNHNV and CDR2 YYDKDF (reference sequence). CDR3 sequence reads: CATSRGLAGATGGEQFF. In DNA form, the CDR3 reads TGTGCCACCAGCAGAGGGCTAGCGGGAGCTACGGGGGGTGAGCAGTTCTTC.

The V and J genes are TRBV7-8 and TRBJ1-2; unclear D gene. The CDR3 runs to 16 residues. The germline V gene has CDR1 SGHVS and CDR2 FQNEAQ. The V gene lost 2 bases and the J gene lost 0 bases, with 13 bases spanning the gap. The chain's CDR3 is CASSLRLSGANYGYTF. The CDR3 DNA is TGTGCCAGCAGCTTAAGGTTGTCTGGAGCTAACTATGGCTACACCTTC.